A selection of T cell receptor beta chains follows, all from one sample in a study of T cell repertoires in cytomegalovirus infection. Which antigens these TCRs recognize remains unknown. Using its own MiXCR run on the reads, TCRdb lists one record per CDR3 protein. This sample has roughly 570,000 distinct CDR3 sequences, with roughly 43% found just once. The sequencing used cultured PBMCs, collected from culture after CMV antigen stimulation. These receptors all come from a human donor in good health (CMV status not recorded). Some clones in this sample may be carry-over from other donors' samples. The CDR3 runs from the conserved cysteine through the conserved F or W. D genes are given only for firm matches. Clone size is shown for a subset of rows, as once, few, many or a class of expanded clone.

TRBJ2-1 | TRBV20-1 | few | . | CSARVLAGTYNEQFF | TGCAGTGCTAGAGTCTTGGCGGGTACCTACAATGAGCAGTTCTTC
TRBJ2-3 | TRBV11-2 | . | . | CASSFSLGSGDTDTQYF | TGTGCCAGCAGCTTCAGCCTTGGTAGCGGTGACACAGATACGCAGTATTTT
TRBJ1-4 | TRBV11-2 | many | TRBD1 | CASSRRTGGSEKLFF | TGTGCCAGCAGCAGACGGACAGGGGGTTCTGAAAAACTGTTTTTT
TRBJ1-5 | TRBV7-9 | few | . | CASSLDVQPQHF | TGTGCCAGCAGCTTAGACGTTCAGCCCCAGCATTTT
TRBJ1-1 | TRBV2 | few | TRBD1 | CASSERTGASEAFF | TGTGCCAGCAGCGAGAGGACAGGGGCCTCTGAAGCTTTCTTT
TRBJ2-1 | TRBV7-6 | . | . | CASSLLPGPNEQFF | TGTGCCAGCAGCCTCCTCCCAGGGCCCAATGAGCAGTTCTTC
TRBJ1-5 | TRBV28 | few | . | CASRVWDQPQHF | TGTGCCAGCAGGGTATGGGATCAGCCCCAGCATTTT
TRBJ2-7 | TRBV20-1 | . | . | CSARDSGLGYYEQYF | TGCAGTGCTAGAGATAGCGGATTGGGCTACTACGAGCAGTACTTC
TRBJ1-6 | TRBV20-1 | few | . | CSASLDSHNSPLHF | TGCAGTGCTTCGTTAGACAGTCATAATTCACCCCTCCACTTT
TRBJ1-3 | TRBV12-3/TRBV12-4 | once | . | CASSVRNTIYF | TGTGCCAGCAGTGTGAGAAACACCATATATTTT
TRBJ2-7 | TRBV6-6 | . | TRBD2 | CASSGRGGGPPYEQYF | TGTGCCAGCAGTGGCCGGGGGGGAGGTCCTCCCTACGAGCAGTACTTC
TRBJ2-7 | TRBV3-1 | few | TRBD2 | CASSQRGGLAGGKSSYEQYF | TGTGCCAGCAGCCAAAGGGGGGGACTAGCGGGGGGGAAGAGCTCCTACGAGCAGTACTTC
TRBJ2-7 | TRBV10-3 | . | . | CAISPTERTPTEQYF | TGTGCCATCAGTCCGACCGAGCGCACCCCGACCGAGCAGTACTTC
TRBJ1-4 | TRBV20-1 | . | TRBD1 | CSAWGQGESGEKLFF | TGCAGTGCTTGGGGACAGGGGGAGAGTGGTGAAAAACTGTTTTTT
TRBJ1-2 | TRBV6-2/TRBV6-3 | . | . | CASRTPAASNYGYTF | TGTGCCAGCAGGACTCCAGCGGCCTCTAACTATGGCTACACCTTC
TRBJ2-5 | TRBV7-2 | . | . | CASSSAPGERETQYF | TGTGCCAGCAGCTCCGCGCCCGGGGAGAGAGAGACCCAGTACTTC
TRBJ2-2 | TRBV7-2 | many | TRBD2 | CASRLGGTSNTGELFF | TGTGCCAGCAGGTTGGGGGGGACCTCGAACACCGGGGAGCTGTTTTTT
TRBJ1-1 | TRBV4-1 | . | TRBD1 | CASSQDEDGTGPLEGTEAFF | TGTGCCAGCAGCCAAGATGAGGACGGGACAGGGCCTTTAGAAGGCACTGAAGCTTTCTTT
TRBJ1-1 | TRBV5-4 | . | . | CASKLGEATEAFF | TGTGCCAGCAAGCTTGGTGAGGCCACTGAAGCTTTCTTT
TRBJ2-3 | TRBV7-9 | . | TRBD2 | CASSSSGTSDTQYF | TGTGCCAGCAGCTCTAGCGGAACCTCAGATACGCAGTATTTT
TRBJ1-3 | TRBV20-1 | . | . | CSARDTGPGNTIYF | TGCAGTGCTAGAGATACAGGGCCCGGAAACACCATATATTTT
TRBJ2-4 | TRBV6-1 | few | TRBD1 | CASIPGTGGSKNIQYF | TGTGCCAGCATCCCCGGGACAGGGGGGTCCAAAAACATTCAGTACTTC
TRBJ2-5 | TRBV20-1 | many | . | CSAQQYQETQYF | TGCAGTGCCCAACAGTACCAAGAGACCCAGTACTTC
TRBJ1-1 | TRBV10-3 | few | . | CAISESTGLNTEAFF | TGTGCCATCAGTGAGTCAACAGGGTTGAACACTGAAGCTTTCTTT
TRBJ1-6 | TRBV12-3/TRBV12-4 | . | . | CASSPEGFRPLHF | TGTGCCAGCAGCCCCGAGGGGTTTAGACCCCTCCACTTT
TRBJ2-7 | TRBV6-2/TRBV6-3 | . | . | CASRPGLTYEQYF | TGTGCCAGCAGACCGGGACTGACTTACGAGCAGTACTTC
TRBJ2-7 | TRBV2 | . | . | CASNQGGYEQYF | TGTGCCAGCAATCAGGGCGGGTACGAGCAGTACTTC
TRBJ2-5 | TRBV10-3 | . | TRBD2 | CAISDAGALAGLQETQYF | TGTGCCATCAGTGACGCGGGAGCACTAGCGGGTTTACAAGAGACCCAGTACTTC
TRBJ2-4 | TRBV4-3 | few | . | CASSQDLSGIQYF | TGCGCCAGCAGCCAAGATTTGAGTGGCATTCAGTACTTC
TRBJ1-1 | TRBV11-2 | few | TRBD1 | CASSLGWTGAYTEAFF | TGTGCCAGCAGCTTAGGTTGGACAGGAGCATACACTGAAGCTTTCTTT
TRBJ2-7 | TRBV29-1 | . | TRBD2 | CSVEDMSSGRRSYEQYF | TGCAGCGTTGAAGATATGTCTAGCGGGAGGAGATCATACGAGCAGTACTTC
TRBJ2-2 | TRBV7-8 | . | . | CASSPQPQDTGELFF | TGTGCCAGCAGCCCCCAGCCCCAAGACACCGGGGAGCTGTTTTTT